Following are 3 T cell receptor beta chains from one sample sequenced in a study of T cell changes during pregnancy in multiple sclerosis. The assay was immunoSEQ multiplex PCR, and TCRdb's table has in-frame clones only and misses some. The sample contains 90,000 to 95,000 clones, roughly 93% of which appear only once. The source was peripheral blood, collected in the first trimester of pregnancy. The receptors shown here come from a female donor with multiple sclerosis, enrolled in a pregnancy study.

The CDR3 loop reads CASTLGQQNTEAFF. The CDR3 DNA follows: TGTGCCAGTACCCTCGGACAGCAGAACACTGAAGCTTTCTTT. This rearrangement joins TRBV19 to TRBJ1-1; tentatively, D is TRBD1 (6 bases). V lost 7 bases, J lost 1 base, and 13 bases lay in between. The CDR3 is 14 residues long. Germline V gives CDR1 LNHDA, CDR2 SQIVND (reference sequence). Filled out from reference TRBV19 and TRBJ1-1, the complete variable domain reads DGGITQSPKYLFRKEGQNVTLSCEQNLNHDAMYWYRQDPGQGLRLIYYSQIVNDFQKGDIAEGYSVSREKKESFPLTVTSAQKNPTAFYLCASTLGQQNTEAFFGQGTRLTVV.

The chain combines TRBV15 with TRBJ2-3; a weak D match, TRBD2 (6 bases). Germline values: CDR1 LNHNV, CDR2 YYDKDF (reference sequence). CDR3 size: 14 residues. Trimming removed 0 bases at V and 3 bases at J, with 7 bases between. The DNA for the CDR3 is TGTGCCACCAGCAGAGACGGGGGTACAGATACGCAGTATTTT. As protein: CATSRDGGTDTQYF.

J is TRBJ1-5 and V is TRBV6-1; TRBD1 aligns across 7 bases. In germline, CDR1 is MNHNS, CDR2 SASEGT. With V trimmed by 7 bases and J by 10 bases, 16 bases remained unmatched. The CDR3 sequence is 15 residues long. As DNA, the CDR3 is TGTGCCAGCAACGAACTAACCCTACAGGGGAGCCCCCAGCATTTT. Its protein product is CASNELTLQGSPQHF.